This entry is about one TCR beta chain. Its target is not known. The sample comes from a study of CD8+ T cells in alopecia areata. Study-wide background: A 6-month period off drug followed tofacitinib, which lasted 6 to 18 months. Notes on the study in general: In patients, TCRs were shared less clearly than in mice, and HLA may possibly be involved.

Treatment here: oral pan-JAK inhibitor, 5-10 mg twice daily. From alopecia areata patients, lesional scalp punch biopsies and peripheral blood were collected. Researchers picked out CD4+ and CD8+ T cells from PBMCs by sorting. Once RNA had been extracted, it was reverse transcribed into cDNA to act as the sequencing template. TCRdb's copy holds only in-frame clones and misses some; the assay was immunoSEQ multiplex PCR. This sample has 200,000 to 250,000 clones, with around 66% found just once. This CDR3 region has 16 residues. Looked up from germline, CDR1 is SGHRS and CDR2 is YFSETQ. V was clipped by 0 bases and J by 7 bases, with 16 bases between them.

This chain links TRBV5-1 with TRBJ1-4; D gene ambiguous. This specimen was CD4+ T cells sorted from blood, taken at week 4, from a patient treated with tofacitinib. This TCR came from a human donor with alopecia areata. The CDR3 region has the DNA TGCGCCAGCAGCTTGGCCTGGATAGGGCTGGCTGAAAAACTGTTTTTT. Protein product: CASSLAWIGLAEKLFF.